In its sample, the clone carrying this T cell receptor (beta chain) was seen a few times. A multiplex PCR was run with 60 Vbeta primers and 13 Jbeta primers. Generated by immunoSEQ multiplex PCR, the TCRdb table keeps only in-frame clones and is missing some. The sample shows over 150,000 clones, approximately 80% of them seen only once. The sample belongs to a study of cytomegalovirus exposure and HLA in healthy donors. The CDR3 has 15 amino acids. V trimming: 5 bases; J trimming: 9 bases; junction bases outside the gene matches: 5. CDR1 is MDHEN, CDR2 SYDVKM, per germline. This clonotype originated in a man aged 30-40 years in good health and CMV-seropositive. The gene calls are TRBV28 and TRBJ1-6; 12 positions agree with TRBD1. The material sequenced was PBMCs. The CDR3 region is CASSRDRGRFSPLHF. The CDR3 region has the DNA TGTGCCAGCAGTCGGGACAGGGGGCGATTTTCACCCCTCCACTTT.